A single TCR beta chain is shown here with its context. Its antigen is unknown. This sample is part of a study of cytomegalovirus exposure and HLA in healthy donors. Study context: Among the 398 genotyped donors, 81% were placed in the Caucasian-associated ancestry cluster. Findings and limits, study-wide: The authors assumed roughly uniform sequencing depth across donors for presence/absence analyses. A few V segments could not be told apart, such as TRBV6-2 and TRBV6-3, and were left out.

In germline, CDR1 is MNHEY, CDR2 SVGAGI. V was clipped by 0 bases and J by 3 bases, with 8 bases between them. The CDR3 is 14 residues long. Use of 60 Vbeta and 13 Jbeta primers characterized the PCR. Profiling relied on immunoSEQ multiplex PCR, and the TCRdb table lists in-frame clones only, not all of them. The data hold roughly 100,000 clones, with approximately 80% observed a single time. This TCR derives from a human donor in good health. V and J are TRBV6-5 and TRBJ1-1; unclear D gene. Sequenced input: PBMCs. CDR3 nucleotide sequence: TGTGCCAGCAGTTACTCGAGAGGGTACACTGAAGCTTTCTTT. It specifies CASSYSRGYTEAFF.